The 20 T cell receptor beta chains listed next were all sequenced from one sample in a study of blood T cells in healthy people across ages. Through a sample-barcoded 5' primer and a J-beta primer mix, a second PCR was run for roughly 6 to 11 cycles. TCRdb used MiXCR to reprocess the 5' RACE reads, holding one entry per CDR3 protein. This table holds 850,000 to 1,300,000 distinct CDR3 sequences, 35% to 55% found once. The sequenced sample consisted of blood. The receptors derive from a woman in her fifties or sixties in good health.

A note on this clonotype: As the CDR3 is not closed by the conserved phenylalanine or tryptophan, this likely results from a read error. This rearrangement joins TRBV13 to TRBJ2-7; 7 bases align to TRBD2. The CDR3 consists of 15 residues. With 5 bases clipped from V and 3 bases from J, the junction kept 10 bases outside the gene matches. CDR1 is PRHDT, CDR2 FYEKMQ, per germline (reference sequence). CDR3: CASSPGERGYYEQYY. The CDR3 DNA reads as TGTGCCAGCAGCCCGGGGGAGCGGGGTTACTACGAGCAGTACTAC.

This clonotype was counted only a few times. The chain employs TRBV20-1 and TRBJ2-1; D not certain. Germline CDR1 reads DFQATT; CDR2 reads SNEGSKA (reference sequence). The CDR3 length is 16 residues. Trimming removed 0 bases from V and 5 bases from J, with 17 bases in between. This CDR3 reads CSARDPQVPVNNEQFF. The CDR3 DNA follows: TGCAGTGCTAGAGATCCTCAGGTACCTGTGAACAATGAGCAGTTCTTC.

This clonotype was counted ten times or more. The V and J genes are TRBV4-2 and TRBJ2-3; unclear D gene. The V gene lost 7 bases and the J gene lost 4 bases, with 15 bases spanning the gap. This CDR3 is built from 14 residues. Germline values: CDR1 LGHNA, CDR2 YNFKEQ. CDR3 sequence (DNA): TGTGCCAGCAAACAAGACCTACATCCAGATACGCAGTATTTT. The encoded protein is CASKQDLHPDTQYF.

This clonotype has more than one count but fewer than ten. The chain is built from TRBV29-1 and TRBJ2-5, with TRBD2 matching over 16 bases. CDR1 is SQVTM, CDR2 ANQGSEA, per germline. The CDR3 length is 15 residues. V shed 5 bases, J shed 2 bases, and the junction held 2 bases outside the gene matches. The CDR3 coding sequence is TGCAGCGTTCGGGGACTAGCGGGAGGGCAAGAGACCCAGTACTTC. It specifies CSVRGLAGGQETQYF.

This clonotype was observed a handful of times. This chain links TRBV6-2 or TRBV6-3 with TRBJ1-4; D is ambiguous. Between the trimmed V and J ends, which lost 6 bases and 3 bases, there was a span of 14 bases. The germline V gene encodes CDR1 MNHEY and CDR2 SVGEGT. The CDR3 sequence is 15 residues long. The CDR3: CASRTKGKANEKLFF. CDR3 DNA sequence: TGTGCCAGCAGAACGAAGGGCAAAGCTAATGAAAAACTGTTTTTT.

This clonotype turned up a few times. This chain joins TRBV25-1 and TRBJ2-7; perhaps TRBD2 as D (6 bases). This CDR3 has 17 amino acids. V was pared by 2 bases and J by 2 bases, with 19 bases between. Germline CDR1 reads MGHDK; CDR2 reads SYGVNS. In DNA, the CDR3 is TGTGCCAGCAGTGAAGGGGCCCCAGCGGGCCTGACCTACGAGCAGTACTTC. This translates into CASSEGAPAGLTYEQYF.

This sequence joins TRBV3-1 and TRBJ2-7, with TRBD2 matching over 10 bases. This CDR3 region has 15 residues. Germline V CDR1 and CDR2: LGHDT, YNNKEL (reference sequence). The V gene end was trimmed by 2 bases and the J gene end by 3 bases; junction bases not matched to a gene: 4. The CDR3 reads CASSQRLAGVYEQYF. The CDR3 region has the DNA TGTGCCAGCAGCCAAAGGCTAGCGGGAGTCTACGAGCAGTACTTC.

The V call is TRBV7-9, the J call TRBJ2-3; D is ambiguous. Germline assignment: CDR1 SEHNR and CDR2 FQNEAQ (reference sequence). The CDR3 covers 16 residues. Trimming cost V 2 bases and J 0 bases, with 12 bases left between them. The CDR3 loop reads CASSLIGRTSTDTQYF. The DNA of the CDR3 is TGTGCCAGCAGCTTAATTGGCAGAACTAGCACAGATACGCAGTATTTT.

The chain joins TRBV18 to TRBJ2-7; D remains ambiguous. V was cut by 6 bases and J by 7 bases, with 25 bases left in between. This CDR3 has 16 residues. Germline V CDR1 and CDR2: KGHSH, LQKENI. CDR3 protein: CASSTNDQIGLIEQYF. The CDR3 nucleotides read TGTGCCAGCTCCACCAACGACCAGATCGGTTTGATAGAGCAGTACTTC.

The chain is built from TRBV5-1 and TRBJ2-7; 10 bases fit TRBD1. This CDR3 is 17 amino acids long. Germline trimming cut 2 bases from V and 5 bases from J; bases unmatched to any gene: 13. Germline assignment: CDR1 SGHRS and CDR2 YFSETQ. The DNA of the CDR3 is TGCGCCAGCAGCTTCGCACCCCGGGACAGGGGAGGGCACGAGCAGTACTTC. It specifies CASSFAPRDRGGHEQYF.

As to this clonotype: Germline and junction disagree at one end, which may indicate a read error. The V gene is TRBV5-4, the J gene TRBJ2-3; weak D call: TRBD2 (5 bases). CDR3 length: 14 amino acids. Germline V gene data show CDR1 as SGHNT and CDR2 as YYREEE (reference sequence). In nucleotides, the CDR3 is TGTGCCGGCAGCTCGGGGTACTACACAGATACGCAGTATTTT. Translating it yields CAGSSGYYTDTQYF.

This clonotype was observed a handful of times. CDR3: CASSWGTGDSPLHF. Here the CDR3 DNA reads TGCGCCAGCAGCTGGGGGACGGGGGATTCACCCCTCCACTTT. The chain carries TRBV5-1 and TRBJ1-6; possible D gene TRBD1, 5 bases. Germline CDR1 reads SGHRS; CDR2 reads YFSETQ. This CDR3 is 14 amino acids long. The germline V and J ends were trimmed by 3 bases and 8 bases, with 12 bases remaining between them.

For this clonotype: This CDR3 fails to terminate in the conserved phenylalanine or tryptophan, so it likely reflects a read error. J is TRBJ2-5 and V is TRBV7-9; possible D gene TRBD2, 7 bases. The CDR3 consists of 14 residues. In germline, CDR1 is SEHNR, CDR2 FQNEAQ (reference sequence). V gave up 6 bases and J gave up 4 bases, with 15 bases separating them. DNA for the CDR3: TGTGCCAGCAGTGACGGGGGGCGCGTAGAGACCCAGTACTTA. Translated: CASSDGGRVETQYL.

This clonotype occurred a few times. The chain has TRBV19 and TRBJ2-7; possibly TRBD2 for D (6 bases). Germline V CDR1 and CDR2: LNHDA, SQIVND (reference sequence). The CDR3 consists of 13 residues. Trimming cost V 3 bases and J 2 bases, with 8 bases left between them. CDR3 DNA sequence: TGTGCCAGTAGTATGCGGGGAGCCTACGAGCAGTACTTC. It is translated as CASSMRGAYEQYF. Looking up the rest from reference TRBV19 and TRBJ2-7 gives the full variable domain: DGGITQSPKYLFRKEGQNVTLSCEQNLNHDAMYWYRQDPGQGLRLIYYSQIVNDFQKGDIAEGYSVSREKKESFPLTVTSAQKNPTAFYLCASSMRGAYEQYFGPGTRLTVT.

In the case of this clonotype: Its ends do not fully match the called genes, so a read error is possible. V is TRBV6-5 and J is TRBJ1-5; 9 nucleotides match TRBD1. Germline V gene sequence: CDR1 MNHEY, CDR2 SVGAGI. The CDR3 is 14 residues long. The CDR3 sequence: CAGSRTGDHQPQHF. The CDR3 bases are TGTGCCGGCAGCCGGACAGGGGATCATCAGCCCCAGCATTTT.

The rearrangement uses TRBV12-5 and TRBJ2-7, with D perhaps matching TRBD2 (6 bases). Trimming took 0 bases from V and 7 from J, leaving 16 bases between them. Germline V gene lookup returns CDR1 LGHNT and CDR2 FRNRAP. The CDR3 sequence is 15 residues long. CDR3 sequence: CASGLVPEGIFEQYF. The CDR3 DNA sequence: TGTGCTAGTGGTTTGGTTCCGGAGGGGATTTTTGAGCAGTACTTC. Full variable domain (missing parts from reference TRBV12-5 and TRBJ2-7): DARVTQTPRHKVTEMGQEVTMRCQPILGHNTVFWYRQTMMQGLELLAYFRNRAPLDDSGMPKDRFSAEMPDATLATLKIQPSEPRDSAVYFCASGLVPEGIFEQYFGPGTRLTVT.

This clonotype appeared a few times. The chain recombines TRBV7-3 with TRBJ1-2, with D possibly TRBD1 on 5 matching bases. The CDR3 contains 13 residues. V was pared by 5 bases and J by 5 bases, with 12 bases between. Germline assignment: CDR1 SGHTA and CDR2 FQGTGA. As DNA, the CDR3 is TGTGCCAGCAGCCGCAACGGGGGGTATGGCTACACCTTC. The encoded protein is CASSRNGGYGYTF.

This clonotype was found many times. This rearrangement joins TRBV20-1 to TRBJ2-3; 10 bases are shared with TRBD2. The ends lost 6 bases at V and 7 bases at J; junction bases unmatched: 10. The CDR3 totals 14 residues. The germline V gene encodes CDR1 DFQATT and CDR2 SNEGSKA (reference sequence). DNA of the CDR3: TGCAGTGCAAAGACTAGCGGGCCCAGTAATACGCAGTATTTT. This encodes CSAKTSGPSNTQYF.

This clonotype has a handful of counts. The genes are TRBV10-3 and TRBJ2-3, with 13 bases aligning to TRBD2. CDR3 length: 17 residues. Germline V gene sequence: CDR1 ENHRY, CDR2 SYGVKD. Trimming cost V 9 bases and J 3 bases; bases outside gene matches: 12. As DNA, the CDR3 is TGTGCCATTTCTCGTCGACTAGCGGGAGGCCAGACAGATACGCAGTATTTT. Translated: CAISRRLAGGQTDTQYF.

This clonotype was picked up a small number of times. The chain couples TRBV20-1 to TRBJ2-1, with 8 bases that match TRBD2. Trimming removed 6 bases from V and 9 bases from J; junction bases left unmatched: 16. Germline V gene data show CDR1 as DFQATT and CDR2 as SNEGSKA (reference sequence). The CDR3 is made up of 15 amino acids. The CDR3 coding sequence is TGCAGTGCCCATAGAGGGAGGAGCGGGAGTGGTGAGCAGTTCTTC. Its protein product is CSAHRGRSGSGEQFF.